This T cell receptor beta chain was obtained from a study of blood T cell repertoires in COVID-19. Trimming shortened V by 9 bases and J by 0 bases, and 15 bases separated the two germline ends. The CDR3 totals 16 residues. CDR1 and CDR2 (germline): LNHNV, YYDKDF (reference sequence). Original data processing: By means of reference gene primer amplification, nucleated cell counts were estimated. Assay: immunoSEQ multiplex PCR; the TCRdb copy retains only in-frame clones and omits some. That table is the source of V, J and clone size, and D and trimming were worked out from the DNA. The sample lists around 60,000 clones, around 91% occurring once.

The sequencing input was peripheral blood. The chain joins TRBV15 to TRBJ2-6; D is perhaps TRBD2 (7 bases). The sequence derives from a woman aged 60 to 75 with active COVID-19. The CDR3 reads CATRAGDNSGANVLTF. The CDR3 DNA is TGTGCCACGAGGGCGGGGGACAACTCTGGGGCCAACGTCCTGACTTTC.